This TCR beta chain was captured by sequencing in a study of T cell responses to AZD1222 COVID-19 vaccine. Across the whole study: Second doses at about 4 or about 12 weeks were pooled. Overall study results and limits: Only a handful of AZD1222 recipients tested seropositive at baseline. White British people made up most donors, females outnumbered males, and clonal diversity was possibly underestimated. Repertoires were obtained solely post-peak T cell response.

To note about this clone: The antigen remains unidentified.

Clones were sequenced by immunoSEQ multiplex PCR, and TCRdb holds only the in-frame ones, with some missing. The data contain roughly 78,000 clones, roughly 80% of them singletons. This TCR derives from an adult in good health. This material consisted of peripheral blood, taken on day 0 of AZD1222 vaccination.

The CDR3 spells CASSEWDRGSYEQYF. As DNA, the CDR3 is TGTGCCAGCAGTGAATGGGACAGGGGCTCCTACGAGCAGTACTTC. The chain uses TRBV2 and TRBJ2-7, with 10 bases lining up with TRBD1. The CDR3 spans 15 residues. J was trimmed by 0 bases and V by 2 bases; bases with no gene match: 1. Germline V gene sequence: CDR1 SNHLY, CDR2 FYNNEI.